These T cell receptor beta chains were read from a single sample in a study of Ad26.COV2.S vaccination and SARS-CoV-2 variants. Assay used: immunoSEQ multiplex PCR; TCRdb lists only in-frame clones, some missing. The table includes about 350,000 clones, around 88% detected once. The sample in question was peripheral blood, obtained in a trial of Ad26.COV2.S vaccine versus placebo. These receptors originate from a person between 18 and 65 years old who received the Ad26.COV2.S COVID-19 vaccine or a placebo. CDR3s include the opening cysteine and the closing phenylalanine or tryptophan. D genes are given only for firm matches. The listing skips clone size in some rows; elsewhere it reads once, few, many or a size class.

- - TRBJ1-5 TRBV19 TGTGCCAGTAGTGCGTTACAGGGCGGTCAGCCCCAGCATTTT CASSALQGGQPQHF
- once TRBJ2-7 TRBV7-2 TGTGCCAGCAGCTTAGGAACGGGGGCCTACGAGCAGTACTTC CASSLGTGAYEQYF
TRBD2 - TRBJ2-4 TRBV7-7 TGTGCCAGCAGCCCCGAGGGACTACCTCGATTAATTCAGTACTTC CASSPEGLPRLIQYF
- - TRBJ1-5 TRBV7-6 TGTGCCAGCAGCACGACAGCTAATCAGCCCCAGCATTTT CASSTTANQPQHF
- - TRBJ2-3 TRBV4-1 TGCGCCAGCAGCCCAACTAGCCCAGATACGCAGTATTTT CASSPTSPDTQYF
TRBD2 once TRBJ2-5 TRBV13 TGTGCCAGCAGCGCACTAGCGGGAGGGCCTAAGACCCAGTACTTC CASSALAGGPKTQYF
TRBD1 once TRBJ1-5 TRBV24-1 TGTGCCACCAGTGAGGGGACAGTAAGCCAGCTCCAGCATTTT CATSEGTVSQLQHF
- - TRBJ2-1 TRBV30 TGTGCCTTCCGGGGTAGCGGCGCCTACAATGAGCAGTTCTTC CAFRGSGAYNEQFF
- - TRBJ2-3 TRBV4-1 TGCGCCAGCAGCCAATCGAGCCCCTCCACAGATACGCAGTATTTT CASSQSSPSTDTQYF
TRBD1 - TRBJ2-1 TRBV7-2 TGTGCCAGCAGCCAACGCCGGGACAGGGCGTCGGATGAGCAGTTCTTC CASSQRRDRASDEQFF
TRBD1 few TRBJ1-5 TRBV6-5 TGTGCCAGTCGAGCAGGGGGAGAGGGGTATCAGCCCCAGCATTTT CASRAGGEGYQPQHF
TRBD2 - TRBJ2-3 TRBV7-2 TGTGCCAGCAGCTGGACTAGCGGGGTCACAGATACGCAGTATTTT CASSWTSGVTDTQYF
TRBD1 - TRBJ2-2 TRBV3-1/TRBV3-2 TGTGCCAGCAGCCAAGTATACAGGGGATCCTCCGGGGAGCTGTTTTTT CASSQVYRGSSGELFF
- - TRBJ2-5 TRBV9 TGTGCCAGCAGCGTAGATGTGCGGGAGACCCAGTACTTC CASSVDVRETQYF
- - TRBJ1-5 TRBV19 TGTGCCAGTAGTACGCAGATAGATCAGCCCCAGCATTTT CASSTQIDQPQHF
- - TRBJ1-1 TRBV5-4 TGTGCCAGCAGCGTCGGACAGAGGAACACTGAAGCTTTCTTT CASSVGQRNTEAFF
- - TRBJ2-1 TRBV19 TGTGCCAGTAGTATAGATCGGGGTGTGGGAGATTACAATGAGCAGTTCTTC CASSIDRGVGDYNEQFF
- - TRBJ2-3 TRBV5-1 TGCGCCAGCAGCTCCCCTCAGGGGTTGGGCACAGATACGCAGTATTTT CASSSPQGLGTDTQYF
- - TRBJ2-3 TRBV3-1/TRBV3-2 TGTGCCAGCAGCCAGGGGCATCCGGGGGATACGCAGTATTTT CASSQGHPGDTQYF
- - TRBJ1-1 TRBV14 TGTGCCAGCAGCCGCCTGGGCGGGACCCTTAAGGACACTGAAGCTTTCTTT CASSRLGGTLKDTEAFF
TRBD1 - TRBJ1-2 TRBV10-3 TGTGCCATCTCTCCGGCAGGGGGAATTATTGGCTACACCTTC CAISPAGGIIGYTF
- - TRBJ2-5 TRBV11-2 TGTGCCAGCAGCTTGGGGAAGGAGACCCAGTACTTC CASSLGKETQYF
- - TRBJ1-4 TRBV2 TGTGCCAGCAGTGAAGAGGGGACTCCGTGGGGAAAACTGTTTTTT CASSEEGTPWGKLFF
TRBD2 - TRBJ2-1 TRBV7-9 TGTGCCAGCAGCTCCCTAGCGGGAATATACAATGAGCAGTTCTTC CASSSLAGIYNEQFF
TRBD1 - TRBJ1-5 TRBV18 TGTGCCAGCTCACCGGGGCATGGACAGGGCAATCAGCCCCAGCATTTT CASSPGHGQGNQPQHF
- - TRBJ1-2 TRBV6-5 TGTGCCAGCAGCAATCAGGGGAGACATGGCTACACCTTC CASSNQGRHGYTF
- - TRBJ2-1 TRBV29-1 TGCAGCGCCAGGGTAATCGCCTACAATGAGCAGTTCTTC CSARVIAYNEQFF
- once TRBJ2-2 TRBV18 TGTGCCAGCTCACTGAGGACAGCGACGAACACCGGGGAGCTGTTTTTT CASSLRTATNTGELFF
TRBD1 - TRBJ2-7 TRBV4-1 TGCGCCAGCAGCCAAGATGGGCAAGGGACAGTAATTCGCTACGAGCAGTACTTC CASSQDGQGTVIRYEQYF
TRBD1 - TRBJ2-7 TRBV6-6 TGTGCCAGCAGTTTGAGGACAGGTAACTCCTACGAGCAGTACTTC CASSLRTGNSYEQYF
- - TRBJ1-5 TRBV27 TGTGCCAGCAGTCTCAACAGGGTAGGGCAGCCCCAGCATTTT CASSLNRVGQPQHF
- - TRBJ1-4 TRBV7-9 TGTGCCAGCAGCGTTGACGTGACTAATGAAAAACTGTTTTTT CASSVDVTNEKLFF
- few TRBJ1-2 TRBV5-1 TGCGCCAGCAGCCGGAGCGCTGGGGCCCCTGGCTACACCTTC CASSRSAGAPGYTF
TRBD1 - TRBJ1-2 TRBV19 TGTGCCAGTAGTATACAGGGGGACTATGGCTACACCTTC CASSIQGDYGYTF
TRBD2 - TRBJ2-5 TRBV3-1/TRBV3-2 TGTGCCAGCAGCCTACAACTAGCGGGGGTTGAGACCCAGTACTTC CASSLQLAGVETQYF
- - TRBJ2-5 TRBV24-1 TGTGCCACCAGTGATCTTACAGGGCCACCCTTCCAAGAGACCCAGTACTTC CATSDLTGPPFQETQYF
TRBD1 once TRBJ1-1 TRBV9 TGTGCCAGCAGCGTAGGAATCGGGACAGGACTCATGAACACTGAAGCTTTCTTT CASSVGIGTGLMNTEAFF
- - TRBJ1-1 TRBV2 TGTGCCAGCAGCAGGGACACCGGCGGCAACACTGAAGCTTTCTTT CASSRDTGGNTEAFF
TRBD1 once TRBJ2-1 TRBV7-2 TGTGCCAGCAGCTCGGGACAGGGCTCCTACAATGAGCAGTTCTTC CASSSGQGSYNEQFF
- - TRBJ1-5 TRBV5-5 TGTGCCAGCAGCCAATGGACAGTCGGACAGCCCCAGCATTTT CASSQWTVGQPQHF
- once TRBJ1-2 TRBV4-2 TGTGCCAGCAGCCAAGAAACCCGGGCAGGCTATGGCTACACCTTC CASSQETRAGYGYTF
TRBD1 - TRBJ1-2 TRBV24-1 TGTGCCACCAGTGATACCGGGACAGGCTTTATTAACTATGGCTACACCTTC CATSDTGTGFINYGYTF
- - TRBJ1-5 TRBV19 TGTGCCAGTAGTAACCAGCAGGGCGGTTTTTCTCGTCAGCCCCAGCATTTT CASSNQQGGFSRQPQHF
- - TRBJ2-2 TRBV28 TGTGCCAGCAGTAAATACGGGGAGCTGTTTTTT CASSKYGELFF
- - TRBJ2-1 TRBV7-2 TGTGCCAGCAGCTTAAATCAGGGAATGAATGAGCAGTTCTTC CASSLNQGMNEQFF
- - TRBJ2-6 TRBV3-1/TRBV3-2 TGTGCCAGCAGCCAAGATCTGGGGCCTGGGGCCAACGTCCTGACTTTC CASSQDLGPGANVLTF
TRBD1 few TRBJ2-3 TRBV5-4 TGTGCCAGCAGCCCGGACAGGAGCACAGATACGCAGTATTTT CASSPDRSTDTQYF
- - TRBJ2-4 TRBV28 TGTGCCAGCAGTTTGGGGCAGGGATACATTCAGTACTTC CASSLGQGYIQYF
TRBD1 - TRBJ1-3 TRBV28 TGTGCCAGCACCATCGGGCGACAGGGTAGAAACACCATATATTTT CASTIGRQGRNTIYF
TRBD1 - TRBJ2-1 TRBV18 TGTGCCAGCTCACGCCTTACAGGGGCCAATGAGCAGTTCTTC CASSRLTGANEQFF
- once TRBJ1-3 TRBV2 TGTGCCAGCAGTGGGGGGCGATACCGAAGGGACTCTGGAAACACCATATATTTT CASSGGRYRRDSGNTIYF
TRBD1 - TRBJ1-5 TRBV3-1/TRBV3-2 TGTGCCAGCAGCCATAGCTCCCGGGACAGGGGGTCGGTGAGCAATCAGCCCCAGCATTTT CASSHSSRDRGSVSNQPQHF